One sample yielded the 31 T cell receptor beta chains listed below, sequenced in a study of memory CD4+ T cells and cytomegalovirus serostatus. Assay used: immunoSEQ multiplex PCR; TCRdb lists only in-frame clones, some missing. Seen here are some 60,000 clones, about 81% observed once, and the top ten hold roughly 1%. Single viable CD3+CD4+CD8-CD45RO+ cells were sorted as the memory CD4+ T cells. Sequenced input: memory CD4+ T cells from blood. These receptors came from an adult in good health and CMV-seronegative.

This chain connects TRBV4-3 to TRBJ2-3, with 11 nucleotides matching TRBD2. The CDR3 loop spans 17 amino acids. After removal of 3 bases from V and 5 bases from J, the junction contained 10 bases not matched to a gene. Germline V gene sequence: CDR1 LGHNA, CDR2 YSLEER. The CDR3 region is CASSHLLAGGPGDTQYF. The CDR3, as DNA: TGCGCCAGCAGCCACCTCCTAGCGGGGGGCCCGGGAGATACGCAGTATTTT.

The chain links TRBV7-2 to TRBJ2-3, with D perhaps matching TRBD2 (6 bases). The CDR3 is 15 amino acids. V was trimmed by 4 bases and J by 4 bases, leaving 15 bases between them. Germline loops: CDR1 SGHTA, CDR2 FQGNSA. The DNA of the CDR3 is TGTGCCAGCAGCTCCACTGGACTACGGTCAGATACGCAGTATTTT. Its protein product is CASSSTGLRSDTQYF.

The CDR3 sequence: CAWSVERPGAATNEKLFF. The CDR3 DNA is TGTGCCTGGAGTGTGGAACGGCCAGGGGCTGCAACTAATGAAAAACTGTTTTTT. J is TRBJ1-4 and V is TRBV30; D may be TRBD1 (6 bases). Trimming removed 0 bases from V and 0 bases from J, with 17 bases in between. CDR3 size: 18 residues. Germline CDR1 reads GTSNPN; CDR2 reads SVGIG (reference sequence).

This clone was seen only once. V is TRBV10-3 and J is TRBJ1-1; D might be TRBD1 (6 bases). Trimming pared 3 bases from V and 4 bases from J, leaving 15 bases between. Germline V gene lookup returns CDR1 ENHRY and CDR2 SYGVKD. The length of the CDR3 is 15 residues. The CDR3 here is CAISENTGLSTEAFF. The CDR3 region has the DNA TGTGCCATCAGTGAAAATACAGGGTTGAGCACTGAAGCTTTCTTT.

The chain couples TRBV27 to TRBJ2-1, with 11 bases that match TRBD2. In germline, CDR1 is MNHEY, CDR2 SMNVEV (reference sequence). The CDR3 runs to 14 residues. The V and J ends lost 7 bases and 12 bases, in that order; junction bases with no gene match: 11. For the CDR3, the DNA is TGTGCCAGCAACCTTCTAGCGGGAGGTTCGGCGCAGTTCTTC. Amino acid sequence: CASNLLAGGSAQFF.

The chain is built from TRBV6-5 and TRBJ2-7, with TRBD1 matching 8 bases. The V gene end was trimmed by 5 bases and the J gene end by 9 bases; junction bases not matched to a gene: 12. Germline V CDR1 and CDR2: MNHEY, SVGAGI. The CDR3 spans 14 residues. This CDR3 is CASSLDRGPRVQYF. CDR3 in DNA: TGTGCCAGCAGTCTTGACAGGGGTCCAAGGGTGCAGTACTTC.

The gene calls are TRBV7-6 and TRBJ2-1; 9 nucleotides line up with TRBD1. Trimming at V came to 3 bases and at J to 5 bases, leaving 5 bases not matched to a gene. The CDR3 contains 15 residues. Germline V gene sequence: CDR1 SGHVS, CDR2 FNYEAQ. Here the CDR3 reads CASSLTGGSDNEQFF. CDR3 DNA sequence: TGTGCCAGCAGCTTGACAGGGGGAAGCGACAATGAGCAGTTCTTC.

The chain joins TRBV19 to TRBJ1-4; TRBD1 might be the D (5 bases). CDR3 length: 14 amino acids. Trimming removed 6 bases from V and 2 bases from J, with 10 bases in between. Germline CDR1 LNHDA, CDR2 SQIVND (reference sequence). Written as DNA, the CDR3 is TGTGCCAGTAGGCTGGGGGTCACTAATGAAAAACTGTTTTTT. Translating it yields CASRLGVTNEKLFF.

CDR3 sequence (DNA): TGTGCCAGCAGCCCCCAACAGGGAAACAACTATGGCTACACCTTC. It specifies CASSPQQGNNYGYTF. This chain uses TRBV5-4 with TRBJ1-2, with a tentative D call TRBD1 (6 bases). CDR3 size: 15 residues. Germline V CDR1 and CDR2: SGHNT, YYREEE (reference sequence). Trimming stripped 4 bases from V and 2 bases from J, with 15 bases between.

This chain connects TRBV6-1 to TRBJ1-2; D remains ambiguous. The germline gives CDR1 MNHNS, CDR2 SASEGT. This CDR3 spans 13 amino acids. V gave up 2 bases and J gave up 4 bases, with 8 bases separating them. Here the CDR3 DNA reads TGTGCCAGCAGTGAATACGGATCCTATGGCTACACCTTC. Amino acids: CASSEYGSYGYTF.

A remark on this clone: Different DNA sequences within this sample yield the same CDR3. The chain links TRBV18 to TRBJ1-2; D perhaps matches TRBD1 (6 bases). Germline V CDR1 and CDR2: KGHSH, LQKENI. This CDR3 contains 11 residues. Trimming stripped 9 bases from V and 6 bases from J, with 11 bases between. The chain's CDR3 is CASSSGDGYTF. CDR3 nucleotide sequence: TGTGCCAGTTCGTCAGGGGATGGCTACACCTTC. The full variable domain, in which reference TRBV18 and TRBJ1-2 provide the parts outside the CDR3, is NAGVMQNPRHLVRRRGQEARLRCSPMKGHSHVYWYRQLPEEGLKFMVYLQKENIIDESGMPKERFSAEFPKEGPSILRIQQVVRGDSAAYFCASSSGDGYTFGSGTRLTVV.

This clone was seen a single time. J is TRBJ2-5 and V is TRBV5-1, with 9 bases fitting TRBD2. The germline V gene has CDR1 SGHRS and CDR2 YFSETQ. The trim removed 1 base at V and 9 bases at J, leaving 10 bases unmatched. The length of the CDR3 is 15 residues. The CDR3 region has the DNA TGCGCCAGCAGCTTGATGTCTAGCGGGACAGTAGCCCAGTACTTC. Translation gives CASSLMSSGTVAQYF.

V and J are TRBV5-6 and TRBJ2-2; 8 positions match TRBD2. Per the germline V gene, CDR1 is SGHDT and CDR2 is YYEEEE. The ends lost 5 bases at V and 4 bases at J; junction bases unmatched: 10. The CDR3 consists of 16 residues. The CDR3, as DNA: TGTGCCAGCAGAAAAGCGGGAGCCGGGCCCACCGGGGAGCTGTTTTTT. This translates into CASRKAGAGPTGELFF.

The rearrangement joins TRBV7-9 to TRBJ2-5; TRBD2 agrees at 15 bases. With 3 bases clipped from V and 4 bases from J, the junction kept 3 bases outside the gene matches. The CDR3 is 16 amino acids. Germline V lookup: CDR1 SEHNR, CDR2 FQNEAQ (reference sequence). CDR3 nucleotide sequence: TGTGCCAGCAGCTTGGGACTAGCGGGAGGTCGAGAGACCCAGTACTTC. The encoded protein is CASSLGLAGGRETQYF.

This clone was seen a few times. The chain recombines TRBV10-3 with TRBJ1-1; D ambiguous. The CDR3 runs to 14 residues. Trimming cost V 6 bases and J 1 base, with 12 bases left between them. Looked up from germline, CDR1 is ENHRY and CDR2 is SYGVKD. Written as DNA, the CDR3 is TGTGCCATCAGCCGGGGAGGGCGGAACACTGAAGCTTTCTTT. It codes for CAISRGGRNTEAFF.

This chain's CDR3 is CATSREGQPNGPQHF. CDR3 nucleotides: TGTGCCACCAGCAGAGAGGGGCAGCCGAACGGGCCCCAGCATTTT. This sequence joins TRBV15 and TRBJ1-5; D is perhaps TRBD1 (5 bases). Germline V lookup: CDR1 LNHNV, CDR2 YYDKDF (reference sequence). This CDR3 spans 15 amino acids. Trimming took 0 bases from V and 9 from J, leaving 15 bases between them. The full variable domain, rest sourced from reference TRBV15 and TRBJ1-5, is DAMVIQNPRYQVTQFGKPVTLSCSQTLNHNVMYWYQQKSSQAPKLLFHYYDKDFNNEADTPDNFQSRRPNTSFCFLDIRSPGLGDTAMYLCATSREGQPNGPQHFGDGTRLSIL.

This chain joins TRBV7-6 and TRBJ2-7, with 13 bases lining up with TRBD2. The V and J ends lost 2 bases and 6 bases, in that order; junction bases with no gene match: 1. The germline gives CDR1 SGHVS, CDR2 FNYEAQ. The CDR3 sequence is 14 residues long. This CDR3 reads CASSLTSGRAEQYF. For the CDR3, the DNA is TGTGCCAGCAGCTTAACTAGCGGGAGGGCCGAGCAGTACTTC.

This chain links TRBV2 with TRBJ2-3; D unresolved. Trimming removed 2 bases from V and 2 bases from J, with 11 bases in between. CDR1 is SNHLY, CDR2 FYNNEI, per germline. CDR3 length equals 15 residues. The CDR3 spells CASSERTHYTDTQYF. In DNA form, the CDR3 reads TGTGCCAGCAGTGAAAGGACCCATTACACAGATACGCAGTATTTT.

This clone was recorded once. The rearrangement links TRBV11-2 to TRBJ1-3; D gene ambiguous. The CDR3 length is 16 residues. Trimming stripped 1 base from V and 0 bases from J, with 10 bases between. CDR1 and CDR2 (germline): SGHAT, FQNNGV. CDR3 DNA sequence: TGTGCCAGCAGCTTAGCCCTGGGGTTCTCTGGAAACACCATATATTTT. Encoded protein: CASSLALGFSGNTIYF.

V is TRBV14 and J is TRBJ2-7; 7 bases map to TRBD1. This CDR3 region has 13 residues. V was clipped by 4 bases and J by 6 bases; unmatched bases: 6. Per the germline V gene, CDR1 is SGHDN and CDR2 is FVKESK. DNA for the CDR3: TGTGCCAGCAGCCCATTCAGGGGGTCCGAGCAGTACTTC. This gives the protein CASSPFRGSEQYF.

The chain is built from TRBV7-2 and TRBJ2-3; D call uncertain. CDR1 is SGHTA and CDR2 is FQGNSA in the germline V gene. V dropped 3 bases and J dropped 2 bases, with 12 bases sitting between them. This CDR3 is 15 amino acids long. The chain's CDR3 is CASSLHGVTTDTQYF. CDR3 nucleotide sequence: TGTGCCAGCAGCTTGCACGGAGTAACCACAGATACGCAGTATTTT.

In DNA form, the CDR3 reads TGTGCCAGCTCACCTACAGGGGATACGCAGTATTTT. Amino acids: CASSPTGDTQYF. The chain links TRBV18 to TRBJ2-3; TRBD1 is a possible D gene (6 bases). Per the germline V gene, CDR1 is KGHSH and CDR2 is LQKENI. The V end lost 3 bases, the J end lost 6 bases, and 7 bases lay between the germline ends. This CDR3 region has 12 residues.

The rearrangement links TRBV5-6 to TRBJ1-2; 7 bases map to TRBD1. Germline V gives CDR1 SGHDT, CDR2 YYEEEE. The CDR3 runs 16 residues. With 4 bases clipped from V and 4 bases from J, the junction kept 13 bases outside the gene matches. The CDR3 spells CASSRADSTGFYGYTF. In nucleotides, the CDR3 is TGTGCCAGCAGCCGCGCGGACTCGACAGGGTTCTATGGCTACACCTTC.

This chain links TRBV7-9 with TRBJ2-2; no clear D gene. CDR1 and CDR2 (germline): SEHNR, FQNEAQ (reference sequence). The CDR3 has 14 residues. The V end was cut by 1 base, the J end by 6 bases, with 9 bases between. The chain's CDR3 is CASSLGGSAGELFF. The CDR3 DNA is TGTGCCAGCAGCTTAGGAGGTTCGGCCGGGGAGCTGTTTTTT.

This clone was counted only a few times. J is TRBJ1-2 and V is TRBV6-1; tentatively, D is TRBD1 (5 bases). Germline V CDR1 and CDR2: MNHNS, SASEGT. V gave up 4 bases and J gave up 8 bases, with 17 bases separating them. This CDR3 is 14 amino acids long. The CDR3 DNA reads TGTGCCAGCAGTGTGACCGGGGCATTGTGGGGCTACACCTTC. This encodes CASSVTGALWGYTF.

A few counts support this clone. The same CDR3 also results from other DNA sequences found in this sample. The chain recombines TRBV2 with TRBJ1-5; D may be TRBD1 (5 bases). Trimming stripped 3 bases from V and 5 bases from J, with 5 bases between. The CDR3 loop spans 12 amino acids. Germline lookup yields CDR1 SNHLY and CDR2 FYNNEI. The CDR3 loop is CASSEGHQPQHF. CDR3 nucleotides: TGTGCCAGCAGTGAGGGGCATCAGCCCCAGCATTTT.

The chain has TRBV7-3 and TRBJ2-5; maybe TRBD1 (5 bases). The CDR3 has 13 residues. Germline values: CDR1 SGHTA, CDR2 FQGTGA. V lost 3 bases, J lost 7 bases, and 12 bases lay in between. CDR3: CASSFDSRGTQYF. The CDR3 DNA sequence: TGTGCCAGCAGCTTTGACTCAAGGGGGACCCAGTACTTC.

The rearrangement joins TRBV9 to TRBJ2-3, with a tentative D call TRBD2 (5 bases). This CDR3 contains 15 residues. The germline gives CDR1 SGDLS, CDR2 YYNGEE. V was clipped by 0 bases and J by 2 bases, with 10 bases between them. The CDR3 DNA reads TGTGCCAGCAGCGTAGGACCGACTATCACAGATACGCAGTATTTT. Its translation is CASSVGPTITDTQYF.

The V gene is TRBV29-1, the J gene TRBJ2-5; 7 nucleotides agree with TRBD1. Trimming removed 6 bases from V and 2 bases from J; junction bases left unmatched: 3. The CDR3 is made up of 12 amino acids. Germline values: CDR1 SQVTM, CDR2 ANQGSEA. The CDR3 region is CSVGQPQETQYF. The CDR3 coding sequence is TGCAGCGTGGGACAGCCACAAGAGACCCAGTACTTC.

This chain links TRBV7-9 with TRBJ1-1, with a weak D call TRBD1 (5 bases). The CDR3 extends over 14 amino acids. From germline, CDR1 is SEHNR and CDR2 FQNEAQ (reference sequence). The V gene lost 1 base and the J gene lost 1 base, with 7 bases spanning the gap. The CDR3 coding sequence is TGTGCCAGCAGCTTAGGACAGCAGAACACTGAAGCTTTCTTT. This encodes CASSLGQQNTEAFF.

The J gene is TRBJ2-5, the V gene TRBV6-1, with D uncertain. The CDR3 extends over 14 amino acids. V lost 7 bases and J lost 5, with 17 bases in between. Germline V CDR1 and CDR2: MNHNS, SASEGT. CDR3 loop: CASKAAPNTETQYF. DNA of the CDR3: TGTGCCAGCAAGGCGGCGCCCAATACCGAGACCCAGTACTTC.